The 9 T cell receptor beta chains reported below all come from one sample, sequenced in a study of Graves' ophthalmopathy and Graves' hyperthyroidism listed by TCRdb under 2018. These reads were obtained on an Illumina HiSeq 2000. TCR beta CDR3 regions were amplified from RNA transcripts for repertoire sequencing. The first round of RT-PCR was done with HTBI primers and the Qiagen OneStep RT-PCR kit, and was followed by a second round of multiplex PCR, then size selection and purification. Clones were called with MiXCR by TCRdb after fastp trimmed the public reads at Q25, and only in-frame beta chains were retained. For every CDR3 protein sequence, its rows merge into one entry that carries the most common genes and DNA. A total of a few hundred thousand distinct CDR3 sequences appear in this sample, about 16% of them only once. Jointly, the top ten make up roughly 7% of the sample. The sequencing input was peripheral blood. The receptors come from a woman under 30 with stable Graves' hyperthyroidism. Donor details come from another sample of the same person, matched by shared clones.

This clonotype occurred a few times. A much larger clone lies one base from this, so it may be a read error. The rearrangement uses TRBV27 and TRBJ1-1, with a tentative D call TRBD1 (5 bases). There are 12 residues in the CDR3. Looked up from germline, CDR1 is MNHEY and CDR2 is SMNVEV (reference sequence). The CDR3 loop is CASEGPNTEACF. The CDR3 bases are TGTGCCAGTGAGGGGCCGAACACTGAAGCTTGCTTT.

In this sample, this clonotype turned up once. This chain links TRBV15 with TRBJ1-2; the D is unclear. Deletions cut 2 bases from V and 0 bases from J, with 16 bases between. The CDR3 has 17 residues. Germline lookup yields CDR1 LNHNV and CDR2 YYDKDF (reference sequence). The CDR3 loop is CATSRNPLGTSNYGYTF. Here the CDR3 DNA reads TGTGCCACCAGCAGAAATCCCCTTGGCACGTCTAACTATGGCTACACCTTC.

This clonotype was counted at least ten times. The chain combines TRBV7-3 with TRBJ1-1; D call uncertain. CDR1 SGHTA and CDR2 FQGTGA come from the germline V gene. V dropped 1 base and J dropped 0 bases, with 3 bases sitting between them. This CDR3 region has 13 residues. CDR3 nucleotides: TGTGCCAGCAGCTTAAGCGTGAACACTGAAGCTTTCTTT. This encodes CASSLSVNTEAFF.

This clonotype was seen many times. The rearrangement links TRBV7-9 to TRBJ1-5; D gene unclear. Germline CDR1 SEHNR, CDR2 FQNEAQ (reference sequence). V lost 5 bases, J lost 0 bases, and 8 bases lay in between. CDR3 length: 14 amino acids. The CDR3 is CASSGGNSNQPQHF. In nucleotides, the CDR3 is TGTGCCAGCAGCGGAGGGAATAGCAATCAGCCCCAGCATTTT.

This clonotype was seen at least ten times. V and J are TRBV27 and TRBJ1-2; tentatively, D is TRBD1 (5 bases). The CDR3 is 14 amino acids. Germline lookup yields CDR1 MNHEY and CDR2 SMNVEV (reference sequence). Trimming pared 5 bases from V and 0 bases from J, leaving 10 bases between. The CDR3, as DNA: TGTGCCAGCAGTAATAGGGGACCTAACTATGGCTACACCTTC. Protein sequence: CASSNRGPNYGYTF.

Ten or more counts support this clonotype. This sequence joins TRBV9 and TRBJ1-2; D is undetermined. The V gene's germline CDR1 is SGDLS and CDR2 YYNGEE. This CDR3 is built from 12 residues. Trimming removed 5 bases at V and 4 bases at J, with 9 bases between. The CDR3 bases are TGTGCCAGCAGGGGAACGGCCTATGGCTACACCTTC. This translates into CASRGTAYGYTF.

This clonotype was seen a few times. The chain combines TRBV6-2 or TRBV6-3 with TRBJ2-5, with 14 nucleotides matching TRBD2. V lost 7 bases, J lost 7 bases, and 8 bases stayed unmatched. The CDR3 runs to 15 residues. The germline V gene has CDR1 MNHEY and CDR2 SVGEGT. The DNA for the CDR3 is TGTGCCAGCAAACCGGGACTAGCGGGAGTTGGGACCCAGTACTTC. The encoded protein is CASKPGLAGVGTQYF.

The chain recombines TRBV6-5 with TRBJ1-2; perhaps TRBD1 as D (5 bases). This CDR3 region has 14 residues. Trimming cost V 2 bases and J 7 bases, with 14 bases left between them. From germline, CDR1 is MNHEY and CDR2 SVGAGI. CDR3 region: CASSYEGPGSGYTF. CDR3 sequence (DNA): TGTGCCAGCAGTTACGAAGGACCAGGGAGTGGCTACACCTTC.

At least ten counts were recorded for this clonotype. V is TRBV15 and J is TRBJ2-7; tentatively, D is TRBD1 or TRBD2 (6 bases each). The CDR3 is made up of 15 amino acids. With 4 bases removed from V and 5 bases from J, the gap between germline ends came to 18 bases. CDR1 is LNHNV and CDR2 is YYDKDF in the germline V gene (reference sequence). CDR3 residues: CATSTARGRGDEQYF. In DNA, the CDR3 is TGTGCCACCAGCACTGCGCGGGGCAGGGGAGACGAGCAGTACTTC.